These 25 T cell receptor beta chains were sequenced from one sample in a study of vaccination effects on CD4 cells after COVID-19. CD4+ T cells were isolated after 10 days of culture. As their vaccination, participants received two doses of either BNT162b2 or mRNA-1273. Antigens for these TCRs are unknown. The assay was immunoSEQ multiplex PCR, and TCRdb's table has in-frame clones only and misses some. The profile shows more than 60,000 clones, around 74% of them singletons. Sequencing was performed on CD4+ T cells from PBMCs cultured without peptide, taken after COVID-19 vaccination. All receptors come from a human donor who received a COVID-19 vaccine.

This clone was seen a handful of times. The V gene is TRBV3-1 (or the pseudogene TRBV3-2), the J gene TRBJ1-2; D perhaps matches TRBD1 (6 bases). Germline CDR1 LGHDT, CDR2 YNNKEL (reference sequence). The V gene lost 3 bases and the J gene lost 5 bases, with 16 bases spanning the gap. The CDR3 runs 15 residues. CDR3: CASSHSSAGDYGYTF. The CDR3 DNA is TGTGCCAGCAGCCATTCCTCTGCAGGGGATTATGGCTACACCTTC.

This clone was seen a single time. J is TRBJ2-5 and V is TRBV6-5, with TRBD1 matching over 10 bases. The J segment lost 5 bases and the V segment lost 7 bases, leaving 4 bases of the junction unmatched. Germline V gene data show CDR1 as MNHEY and CDR2 as SVGAGI. There are 13 residues in the CDR3. CDR3 region: CASNDRGPETQYF. In DNA, the CDR3 is TGTGCCAGCAACGACAGGGGGCCGGAGACCCAGTACTTC.

This sequence joins TRBV5-1 and TRBJ2-3, with TRBD1 identical over 9 bases. Trimming took 5 bases from V and 0 from J; bases not matched to a gene: 4. The CDR3 consists of 15 residues. Germline CDR1 SGHRS, CDR2 YFSETQ. CDR3 loop: CASRKQGASTDTQYF. DNA for the CDR3: TGCGCCAGCAGGAAACAGGGGGCTAGCACAGATACGCAGTATTTT.

V and J are TRBV5-1 and TRBJ2-1, with a possible D match to TRBD1 (6 bases). V dropped 1 base and J dropped 8 bases, with 13 bases sitting between them. Germline values: CDR1 SGHRS, CDR2 YFSETQ. This CDR3 is built from 14 residues. The CDR3 region is CASSLQGKEDEQFF. As DNA, the CDR3 is TGCGCCAGCAGCTTGCAGGGGAAGGAAGATGAGCAGTTCTTC.

V usage is TRBV24-1 and J usage is TRBJ1-1; D perhaps matches TRBD1 (6 bases). The germline V gene has CDR1 KGHDR and CDR2 SFDVKD. V gave up 3 bases and J gave up 6 bases, with 28 bases separating them. This CDR3 has 19 amino acids. The CDR3 nucleotides read TGTGCCACCAGTGATACCGCCACAGGGTCGGGATTTAGTATGTCTGAAGCTTTCTTT. Its protein is CATSDTATGSGFSMSEAFF.

This clone was detected only a few times. The J gene is TRBJ1-5, the V gene TRBV11-3; the D is unclear. V dropped 9 bases and J dropped 4 bases, with 16 bases sitting between them. From germline, CDR1 is SGHNT and CDR2 YENEEA. The CDR3 runs 14 residues. CDR3 loop: CARWGGCPNQPQHF. The DNA of the CDR3 is TGTGCCAGATGGGGAGGGTGCCCTAATCAGCCCCAGCATTTT. Complete variable domain (other parts from reference TRBV11-3 and TRBJ1-5): EAGVVQSPRYKIIEKKQPVAFWCNPISGHNTLYWYLQNLGQGPELLIRYENEEAVDDSQLPKDRFSAERLKGVDSTLKIQPAELGDSAVYLCARWGGCPNQPQHFGDGTRLSIL.

The chain combines TRBV7-2 with TRBJ2-3, with D uncertain. This CDR3 region has 13 residues. The germline CDR1 and CDR2 sequences are SGHTA and FQGNSA. Trimming stripped 2 bases from V and 6 bases from J, with 9 bases between. The CDR3, as DNA: TGTGCCAGCAGCTTATCGGGTGAGGATACGCAGTATTTT. Translating gives CASSLSGEDTQYF.

The table lists this clone with a few counts. The rearrangement uses TRBV6-5 and TRBJ1-2, with 8 bases lining up with TRBD1. Germline values: CDR1 MNHEY, CDR2 SVGAGI. The ends lost 6 bases at V and 6 bases at J; junction bases unmatched: 6. CDR3 size: 13 residues. The CDR3 reads CASRRWTGNGYTF. CDR3 DNA: TGTGCCAGCAGGAGGTGGACAGGGAATGGCTACACCTTC.

The genes are TRBV29-1 and TRBJ1-1; tentative D call: TRBD1 (5 bases). CDR1 is SQVTM, CDR2 ANQGSEA, per germline. The V gene lost 3 bases and the J gene lost 4 bases, with 9 bases spanning the gap. This CDR3 is 12 amino acids long. The CDR3 coding sequence is TGCAGCGTTGACAGGGCGGGCACTGAAGCTTTCTTT. It specifies CSVDRAGTEAFF.

The chain recombines TRBV6-2 or TRBV6-3 with TRBJ1-1; no clear D gene. Per germline, CDR1 MNHEY and CDR2 SVGEGT. The V gene lost 4 bases and the J gene lost 6 bases, with 15 bases spanning the gap. CDR3 length equals 14 residues. CDR3 DNA: TGTGCCAGCAGTTCGGGTGGAGGCCTACCTGAAGCTTTCTTT. Translated, it gives CASSSGGGLPEAFF.

This clone was counted between two and nine times. This chain joins TRBV5-1 and TRBJ2-1; 10 bases fit TRBD1. V was clipped by 2 bases and J by 3 bases; unmatched bases: 2. Germline loops: CDR1 SGHRS, CDR2 YFSETQ. CDR3 length: 15 residues. The CDR3 reads CASSFRDRGYNEQFF. CDR3 nucleotide sequence: TGCGCCAGCAGCTTCCGGGACAGGGGCTACAATGAGCAGTTCTTC.

This clone was counted a single time. J is TRBJ2-5 and V is TRBV7-9; D unclear. This CDR3 comprises 11 residues. The V and J ends lost 1 base and 6 bases respectively, with 3 bases between them. The germline V gene has CDR1 SEHNR and CDR2 FQNEAQ (reference sequence). CDR3 DNA: TGTGCCAGCAGCTTAGGCAAGACCCAGTACTTC. It encodes CASSLGKTQYF. The full variable domain, rest sourced from reference TRBV7-9 and TRBJ2-5, is DTGVSQNPRHKITKRGQNVTFRCDPISEHNRLYWYRQTLGQGPEFLTYFQNEAQLEKSRLLSDRFSAERPKGSFSTLEIQRTEQGDSAMYLCASSLGKTQYFGPGTRLLVL.

The rearrangement uses TRBV29-1 and TRBJ2-1; unclear D gene. V shed 6 bases and J shed 2 bases, with 20 bases lying between them. Germline CDR1 is SQVTM and CDR2 is ANQGSEA. This CDR3 spans 16 amino acids. In DNA form, the CDR3 reads TGCAGCGTCGATGACTCGCCGGGCAGCACCTACAATGAGCAGTTCTTC. It codes for CSVDDSPGSTYNEQFF.

This clone was counted a few times. This chain uses TRBV30 with TRBJ1-2; unclear D gene. V dropped 3 bases and J dropped 5 bases, with 13 bases sitting between them. Germline values: CDR1 GTSNPN, CDR2 SVGIG (reference sequence). The CDR3 spans 13 residues. CDR3 sequence (DNA): TGTGCCTGGAGACCGTCGATGGGGTATGGCTACACCTTC. This encodes CAWRPSMGYGYTF.

This clone turned up a few times. The chain uses TRBV5-1 and TRBJ1-1, with D perhaps TRBD1 (6 bases). The CDR3 length is 14 residues. With 4 bases removed from V and 5 bases from J, the gap between germline ends came to 15 bases. CDR1 SGHRS and CDR2 YFSETQ come from the germline V gene. In nucleotides, the CDR3 is TGCGCCAGCAGCCAAAGACAGAGGGGGACTGAAGCTTTCTTT. It specifies CASSQRQRGTEAFF.

This chain links TRBV4-1 with TRBJ1-5, with D unresolved. Looked up from germline, CDR1 is MGHRA and CDR2 is YSYEKL. Trimming took off 1 base at V and 7 bases at J, with 8 bases between the two ends. The CDR3 spans 13 residues. The CDR3 loop is CASSQVYGQPQHF. The CDR3 nucleotides read TGCGCCAGCAGCCAAGTATACGGACAGCCCCAGCATTTT.

This rearrangement joins TRBV7-9 to TRBJ2-1, with D uncertain. Trimming shortened V by 5 bases and J by 5 bases, and 7 bases separated the two germline ends. CDR1 is SEHNR and CDR2 is FQNEAQ in the germline V gene (reference sequence). CDR3 length equals 12 residues. The CDR3: CASSPADNEQFF. The CDR3, as DNA: TGTGCCAGCAGCCCGGCGGACAATGAGCAGTTCTTC.

This chain connects TRBV2 to TRBJ1-4, with D unclear. V lost 7 bases, J lost 6 bases, and 9 bases lay in between. CDR1 and CDR2 (germline): SNHLY, FYNNEI. The CDR3 runs 12 residues. This CDR3 reads CASKVIDEKLFF. The CDR3 region has the DNA TGTGCCAGCAAGGTGATTGATGAAAAACTGTTTTTT.

The chain combines TRBV6-5 with TRBJ2-5; D might be TRBD1 (6 bases). Looked up from germline, CDR1 is MNHEY and CDR2 is SVGAGI. The CDR3 sequence is 15 residues long. V was cut by 4 bases and J by 5 bases, with 17 bases left in between. Written as DNA, the CDR3 is TGTGCCAGCAGTTTCACAGGGTATAATCTGGAGACCCAGTACTTC. Translated: CASSFTGYNLETQYF.

The chain is built from TRBV6-6 and TRBJ2-5; 7 bases map to TRBD2. CDR3 length equals 14 residues. V was clipped by 7 bases and J by 4 bases; unmatched bases: 9. Germline V gene data show CDR1 as MNHNY and CDR2 as SVGAGI (reference sequence). The chain's CDR3 is CASKSGVGRETQYF. DNA of the CDR3: TGTGCCAGCAAAAGCGGGGTCGGTCGAGAGACCCAGTACTTC.

This clone has only one observation. The chain joins TRBV6-5 to TRBJ2-5; TRBD2 agrees at 7 bases. The CDR3 consists of 14 residues. V was pared by 7 bases and J by 3 bases, with 8 bases of the junction left unmatched. CDR1 MNHEY and CDR2 SVGAGI come from the germline V gene. In DNA form, the CDR3 reads TGTGCCAGCAAAAAGCTAGCGGTCGAAGAGACCCAGTACTTC. Protein product: CASKKLAVEETQYF.

The V and J genes are TRBV5-1 and TRBJ1-4; D possibly corresponds to TRBD1 (5 bases). There are 14 residues in the CDR3. The V gene's germline CDR1 is SGHRS and CDR2 YFSETQ. The V end lost 4 bases, the J end lost 8 bases, and 15 bases lay between the germline ends. The DNA of the CDR3 is TGCGCCAGCAGCCCCGGGACTCCAGTGGAAAAACTGTTTTTT. This codes for CASSPGTPVEKLFF. The full variable domain, with the rest looked up from reference TRBV5-1 and TRBJ1-4, is KAGVTQTPRYLIKTRGQQVTLSCSPISGHRSVSWYQQTPGQGLQFLFEYFSETQRNKGNFPGRFSGRQFSNSRSEMNVSTLELGDSALYLCASSPGTPVEKLFFGSGTQLSVL.

V and J are TRBV9 and TRBJ2-1; 12 nucleotides agree with TRBD2. CDR1 is SGDLS and CDR2 is YYNGEE in the germline V gene. Trimming removed 5 bases from V and 3 bases from J; junction bases left unmatched: 3. The CDR3 spans 15 residues. In DNA, the CDR3 is TGTGCCAGCAGTCAGACTAGCGGGGGCTACAATGAGCAGTTCTTC. Translated, it gives CASSQTSGGYNEQFF. Full variable domain (outside the CDR3, taken from reference TRBV9 and TRBJ2-1): DSGVTQTPKHLITATGQRVTLRCSPRSGDLSVYWYQQSLDQGLQFLIQYYNGEERAKGNILERFSAQQFPDLHSELNLSSLELGDSALYFCASSQTSGGYNEQFFGPGTRLTVL.

The chain combines TRBV5-1 with TRBJ1-3, with 7 bases matching TRBD1. Germline V gene data show CDR1 as SGHRS and CDR2 as YFSETQ. CDR3 length: 16 residues. Losses at the gene ends were 4 bases for V and 0 bases for J; bases not matched to a gene: 7. The CDR3 spells CASSPQGINSGNTIYF. The CDR3, as DNA: TGCGCCAGCAGCCCACAGGGGATCAACTCTGGAAACACCATATATTTT.

The rearrangement links TRBV9 to TRBJ1-2; D remains unclear. Trimming pared 0 bases from V and 4 bases from J, leaving 13 bases between. The V gene's germline CDR1 is SGDLS and CDR2 YYNGEE. This CDR3 comprises 15 residues. The CDR3: CASSVGRAELYGYTF. The CDR3 coding sequence is TGTGCCAGCAGCGTAGGGCGGGCGGAGCTCTATGGCTACACCTTC.